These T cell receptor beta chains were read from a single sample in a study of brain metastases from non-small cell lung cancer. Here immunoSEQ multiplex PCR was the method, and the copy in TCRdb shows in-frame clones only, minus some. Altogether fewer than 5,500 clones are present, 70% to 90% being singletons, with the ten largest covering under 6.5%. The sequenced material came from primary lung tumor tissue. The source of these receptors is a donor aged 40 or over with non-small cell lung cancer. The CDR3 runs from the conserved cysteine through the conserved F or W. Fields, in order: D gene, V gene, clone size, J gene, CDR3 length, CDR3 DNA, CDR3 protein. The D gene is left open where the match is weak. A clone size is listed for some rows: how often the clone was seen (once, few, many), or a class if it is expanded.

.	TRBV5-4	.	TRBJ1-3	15	TGTGCCAGCAGCTTAGAGGGGCCCTCTGGAAACACCATATATTTT	CASSLEGPSGNTIYF
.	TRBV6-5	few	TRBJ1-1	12	TGTGCCACCCAGAGGGGTAACACTGAAGCTTTCTTT	CATQRGNTEAFF
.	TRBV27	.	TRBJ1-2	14	TGTGCCAGCAGTTTATTGGGGGGATTCAATGGCTACACCTTC	CASSLLGGFNGYTF
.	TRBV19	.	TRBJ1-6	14	TGTGCCAGTAGTATTGGAGGCTTTAATTCACCCCTCCACTTT	CASSIGGFNSPLHF
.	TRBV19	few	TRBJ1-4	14	TGTGCCAGTAGTCCCCGGTACGGTAATGAAAAACTGTTTTTT	CASSPRYGNEKLFF
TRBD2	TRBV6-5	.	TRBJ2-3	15	TGTGCCAGCAGATTGAATAGCGGGAGGGAGGGTACGCAGTATTTT	CASRLNSGREGTQYF
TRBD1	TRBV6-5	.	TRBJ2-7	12	TGTGCCAGCAGTACAGGGGAACCCGAGCAGTACTTC	CASSTGEPEQYF
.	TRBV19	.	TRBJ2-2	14	TGTGCCAGTAGGACACCAGGGGTTACCGGGGAGCTGTTTTTT	CASRTPGVTGELFF
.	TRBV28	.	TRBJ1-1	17	TGTGCCAGCAGTTTAGCCCGACTCTGGGGGGGCGTCACTGAAGCTTTCTTT	CASSLARLWGGVTEAFF
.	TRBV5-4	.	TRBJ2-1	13	TGTGCCAGCAGCCGGGACGCCCGGCATGAGCAGTTCTTC	CASSRDARHEQFF
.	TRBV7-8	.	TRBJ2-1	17	TGTGCCAGCAGCCTTTATGGGCGAGTGGGATCCTACAATGAGCAGTTCTTC	CASSLYGRVGSYNEQFF
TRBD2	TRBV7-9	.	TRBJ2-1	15	TGTGCCAGCAGCTCGGGACTAGCGGGACTCAATGAGCAGTTCTTC	CASSSGLAGLNEQFF
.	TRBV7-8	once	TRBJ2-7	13	TGTGCCAGCAGCTTAGCGGGTACCTACGAGCAGTACTTC	CASSLAGTYEQYF
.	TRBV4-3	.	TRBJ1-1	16	TGCGCCAGCAGCCAATATTTGAGTCAGGGTGGTACTGAAGCTTTCTTT	CASSQYLSQGGTEAFF
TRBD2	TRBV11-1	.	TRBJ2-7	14	TGTGCCAGCAGCTCGGCGGGAGAGTTAGCAGAGCAGTACTTC	CASSSAGELAEQYF
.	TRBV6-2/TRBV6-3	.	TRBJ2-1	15	TGTGCCAGCAGTTTCCGGGGGACCCTTGGTAATGAGCAGTTCTTC	CASSFRGTLGNEQFF
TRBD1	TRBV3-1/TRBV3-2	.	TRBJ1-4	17	TGTGCCAGCAGCCCCCCGAGGCCACAGGGGACTAATGAAAAACTGTTTTTT	CASSPPRPQGTNEKLFF
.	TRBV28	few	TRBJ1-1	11	TGTGCCAGCAACGGGAACACTGAAGCTTTCTTT	CASNGNTEAFF
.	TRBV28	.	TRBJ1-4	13	TGTGCCAGCAGAGGGAGGGTTTATGAAAAACTGTTTTTT	CASRGRVYEKLFF
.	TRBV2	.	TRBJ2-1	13	TGTGCCAGCAGTGCCGAGGGTTACAATGAGCAGTTCTTC	CASSAEGYNEQFF
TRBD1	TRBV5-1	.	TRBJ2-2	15	TGCGCCAGCAGCTCATCGGGACAGGGTATCGGGGAGCTGTTTTTT	CASSSSGQGIGELFF
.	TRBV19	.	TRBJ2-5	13	TGTGCTAGTAGTATGAGGGGTCAAGAGACCCAGTACTTC	CASSMRGQETQYF
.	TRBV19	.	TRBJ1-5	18	TGTGCTAGTACCCAATATAGAACAGGGAGGGGGTTGTCTCAGCCCCAGCATTTT	CASTQYRTGRGLSQPQHF
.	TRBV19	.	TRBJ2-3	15	TGTGCCAGTAGTATGACAGCTACTAGCACAGATACGCAGTATTTT	CASSMTATSTDTQYF
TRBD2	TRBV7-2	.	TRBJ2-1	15	TGTGCCAGCAGCCGCACTAGCGGGAGAGGCGATGAGCAGTTCTTC	CASSRTSGRGDEQFF
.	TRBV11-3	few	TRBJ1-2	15	TGTGCCAGCAGCTCCAGGGACGGACTCCCCAGCGGCTACACCTTC	CASSSRDGLPSGYTF
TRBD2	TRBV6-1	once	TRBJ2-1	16	TGTGCCAGCAGTGAAGCCGAACTAGCGGGAGGGATTGAGCAGTTCTTC	CASSEAELAGGIEQFF
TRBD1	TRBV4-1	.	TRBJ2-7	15	TGCGCCAGCAGCCAGCAAGAGGGGGCGTCCTACGAGCAGTACTTC	CASSQQEGASYEQYF
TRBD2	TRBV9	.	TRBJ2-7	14	TGTGCCAGCTCACCCAGCCAGCGGGACTACGAGCAGTACTTC	CASSPSQRDYEQYF
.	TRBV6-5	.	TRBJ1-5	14	TGTGCCAGCAGTCCCTTCGGGGGCAATCAGCCCCAGCATTTT	CASSPFGGNQPQHF
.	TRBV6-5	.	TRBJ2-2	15	TGTGCCAGCAGTTACGCGTACCCGGGCACCGGGGAGCTGTTTTTT	CASSYAYPGTGELFF
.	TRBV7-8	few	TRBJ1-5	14	TGTGCCAGCAGTCCGGGACTGAGAAATCAGCCCCAGCATTTT	CASSPGLRNQPQHF
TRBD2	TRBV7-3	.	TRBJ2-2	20	TGTGCCAGCAGCTTAAGATCGGCTAGCGGGAGCCCTAAGAACACCGGGGAGCTGTTTTTT	CASSLRSASGSPKNTGELFF
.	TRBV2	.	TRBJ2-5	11	TGTGCCAGCAGGGGGAAGGGGACCCAGTACTTC	CASRGKGTQYF
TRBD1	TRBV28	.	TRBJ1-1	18	TGTGCCAGCAGTACCCGATTGGACAGGGTAAGAGGGCACACTGAAGCTTTCTTT	CASSTRLDRVRGHTEAFF
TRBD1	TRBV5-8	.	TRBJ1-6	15	TGTGCCAGCAGCTTGGGACAGGGGTTTCGGTCACCCCTCCACTTT	CASSLGQGFRSPLHF
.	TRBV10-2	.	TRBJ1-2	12	TGCACCAGCAGTGACAGGAACTATGGCTACACCTTC	CTSSDRNYGYTF